The 28 T cell receptor beta chains reported below all come from one sample, sequenced in a study of T cell responses to AZD1222 COVID-19 vaccine. The data were produced by immunoSEQ multiplex PCR, yet TCRdb's version contains in-frame clones alone and is incomplete. This table holds roughly 150,000 clones, roughly 90% found once. This specimen consisted of peripheral blood, obtained on day 0 of AZD1222 vaccination. These receptors were obtained from an adult in good health.

This clone was counted once. The chain combines TRBV3-1 (or the pseudogene TRBV3-2) with TRBJ1-1, with 7 bases identical to TRBD1. The ends lost 0 bases at V and 1 base at J; junction bases unmatched: 8. Germline CDR1 LGHDT, CDR2 YNNKEL (reference sequence). CDR3 length: 17 residues. CDR3 DNA sequence: TGTGCCAGCAGCCAAGATCCCAGGGGGGCGGCGAACACTGAAGCTTTCTTT. The encoded protein is CASSQDPRGAANTEAFF.

V is TRBV2 and J is TRBJ1-3; perhaps TRBD1 as D (5 bases). The CDR3 contains 12 residues. Between the trimmed V and J ends, which lost 0 bases and 8 bases, there was a span of 5 bases. Germline V gene sequence: CDR1 SNHLY, CDR2 FYNNEI. CDR3 amino acids: CASSEAGDTIYF. DNA for the CDR3: TGTGCCAGCAGTGAAGCGGGGGACACCATATATTTT.

The chain links TRBV4-3 to TRBJ2-1; TRBD2 matches at 12 bases. From germline, CDR1 is LGHNA and CDR2 YSLEER. After removal of 3 bases from V and 6 bases from J, the junction contained 12 bases not matched to a gene. This CDR3 has 18 amino acids. CDR3 DNA: TGCGCCAGCAGCCACGGACTAGCGGGGCTCCTGGGGACCAATGAGCAGTTCTTC. It is translated as CASSHGLAGLLGTNEQFF.

In this sample, this clone turned up a few times. V and J are TRBV7-6 and TRBJ2-1, with D unresolved. This CDR3 has 11 amino acids. Looked up from germline, CDR1 is SGHVS and CDR2 is FNYEAQ. Trimming stripped 5 bases from V and 7 bases from J, with 6 bases between. CDR3 bases: TGTGCCAGCAGCCCTCAGAATGAGCAGTTCTTC. Residues: CASSPQNEQFF.

This sequence joins TRBV30 and TRBJ1-5; possibly TRBD1 for D (5 bases). Germline CDR1 is GTSNPN and CDR2 is SVGIG (reference sequence). The CDR3 consists of 12 residues. The germline V and J ends were trimmed by 2 bases and 5 bases, with 7 bases remaining between them. In nucleotides, the CDR3 is TGTGCCTGGAGTAGGGGATATCAGCCCCAGCATTTT. As protein: CAWSRGYQPQHF.

CDR3 coding DNA: TGTGCCAGCAGCTTGATTTCCCCGTCTCCTAGCAATCAGCCCCAGCATTTT. Its translation: CASSLISPSPSNQPQHF. The chain recombines TRBV5-4 with TRBJ1-5; D is unclear. Trimming shortened V by 1 base and J by 0 bases, and 14 bases separated the two germline ends. There are 17 residues in the CDR3. The germline gives CDR1 SGHNT, CDR2 YYREEE (reference sequence).

The gene calls are TRBV30 and TRBJ2-7; D uncertain. The CDR3 length is 12 residues. CDR1 and CDR2 from the germline V gene are GTSNPN and SVGIG (reference sequence). Trimming took 1 base from V and 3 from J, leaving 7 bases between them. CDR3 sequence: CAWSGPHYEQYF. In nucleotides, the CDR3 is TGTGCCTGGAGTGGACCTCACTACGAGCAGTACTTC.

The gene calls are TRBV29-1 and TRBJ2-3; D is ambiguous. The ends were cut back, 8 bases at V and 2 bases at J, with 11 bases in the middle. Germline V gives CDR1 SQVTM, CDR2 ANQGSEA. The CDR3 has 12 amino acids. The chain's CDR3 is CSYSIATDTQYF. The CDR3 nucleotides are TGCAGCTACTCCATAGCCACAGATACGCAGTATTTT.

The V and J genes are TRBV28 and TRBJ1-5, with unresolved D. V was pared by 5 bases and J by 4 bases, with 18 bases between. The CDR3 is 16 amino acids. The germline gives CDR1 MDHEN, CDR2 SYDVKM. The CDR3 region is CASSRGAGRVNQPQHF. The CDR3 bases are TGTGCCAGCAGTCGGGGTGCTGGCAGAGTTAATCAGCCCCAGCATTTT.

The chain carries TRBV2 and TRBJ2-7, with D perhaps being TRBD1 or TRBD2 (6 bases each). The CDR3 runs to 14 residues. Germline values: CDR1 SNHLY, CDR2 FYNNEI. Trimming shortened V by 6 bases and J by 0 bases, and 12 bases separated the two germline ends. The DNA for the CDR3 is TGTGCCAGCAGGGCGGGACACGTCTCCTACGAGCAGTACTTC. Translation: CASRAGHVSYEQYF. The full variable domain, rest sourced from reference TRBV2 and TRBJ2-7, is EPEVTQTPSHQVTQMGQEVILRCVPISNHLYFYWYRQILGQKVEFLVSFYNNEISEKSEIFDDQFSVERPDGSNFTLKIRSTKLEDSAMYFCASRAGHVSYEQYFGPGTRLTVT.

The V gene is TRBV7-2, the J gene TRBJ2-1, with D perhaps matching TRBD1 (6 bases). The CDR3 length is 13 residues. The germline V and J ends were trimmed by 5 bases and 8 bases, with 13 bases remaining between them. The V gene's germline CDR1 is SGHTA and CDR2 FQGNSA. CDR3 region: CASSARGGHEQFF. CDR3 nucleotide sequence: TGTGCCAGCAGCGCGCGAGGGGGTCATGAGCAGTTCTTC.

V usage is TRBV2 and J usage is TRBJ1-1; a weak D match, TRBD1 (6 bases). The CDR3 spans 14 residues. V gave up 2 bases and J gave up 4 bases, with 11 bases separating them. CDR1 is SNHLY, CDR2 FYNNEI, per germline. This chain's CDR3 is CASSESIGGTEAFF. In nucleotides, the CDR3 is TGTGCCAGCAGTGAAAGTATAGGGGGCACTGAAGCTTTCTTT.

This sequence joins TRBV28 and TRBJ2-7; 10 positions agree with TRBD2. CDR3 size: 16 residues. Germline loops: CDR1 MDHEN, CDR2 SYDVKM. V was pared by 5 bases and J by 1 base, with 8 bases of the junction left unmatched. The CDR3 DNA reads as TGTGCCAGCAGTGGACTAGCGGTATGGAGTTCCTACGAGCAGTACTTC. It encodes CASSGLAVWSSYEQYF.

The V and J genes are TRBV27 and TRBJ1-1; D possibly corresponds to TRBD1 (5 bases). Germline CDR1 MNHEY, CDR2 SMNVEV (reference sequence). V lost 5 bases, J lost 9 bases, and 10 bases lay in between. The CDR3 sequence is 11 residues long. The CDR3 here is CASSTGQKAFF. The CDR3 nucleotides are TGTGCCAGCAGTACAGGACAAAAAGCTTTCTTT.

This chain connects TRBV6-5 to TRBJ1-5; D possibly corresponds to TRBD1 (6 bases). CDR3 length: 13 amino acids. With 6 bases removed from V and 3 bases from J, the gap between germline ends came to 9 bases. Germline assignment: CDR1 MNHEY and CDR2 SVGAGI. In DNA, the CDR3 is TGTGCCAGCAGATACAGGGACAATCAGCCCCAGCATTTT. Residues: CASRYRDNQPQHF.

This chain joins TRBV6-5 and TRBJ2-7; D not certain. The CDR3 has 13 amino acids. V was pared by 6 bases and J by 4 bases, with 13 bases between. Germline V gene data show CDR1 as MNHEY and CDR2 as SVGAGI. The CDR3 sequence: CASRRTGGYEQYF. Here the CDR3 DNA reads TGTGCCAGCAGGCGGACGGGTGGATACGAGCAGTACTTC.

The chain has TRBV4-3 and TRBJ1-2; D possibly corresponds to TRBD1 (5 bases). Trimming left V 3 bases short and J 1 base short, with 12 bases between. Looked up from germline, CDR1 is LGHNA and CDR2 is YSLEER. The CDR3 spans 15 residues. DNA for the CDR3: TGCGCCAGCAGCCACACTGCCGACAGTAACTATGGCTACACCTTC. Translated, it gives CASSHTADSNYGYTF.

The chain links TRBV18 to TRBJ1-5; D ambiguous. V was cut by 2 bases and J by 4 bases, with 9 bases left in between. Germline V lookup: CDR1 KGHSH, CDR2 LQKENI. CDR3 length equals 14 residues. CDR3 nucleotide sequence: TGTGCCAGCTCACCAAGTACAGAAAATCAGCCCCAGCATTTT. The encoded protein is CASSPSTENQPQHF.

This clone was recorded once. V usage is TRBV20-1 and J usage is TRBJ2-3, with D unclear. The ends were cut back, 3 bases at V and 2 bases at J, with 9 bases in the middle. This CDR3 comprises 13 residues. CDR1 and CDR2 (germline): DFQATT, SNEGSKA (reference sequence). CDR3 loop: CSASSRATDTQYF. CDR3 coding DNA: TGCAGTGCTAGTAGTCGGGCCACAGATACGCAGTATTTT.

The V gene is TRBV4-3, the J gene TRBJ2-2, with TRBD1 matching 7 bases. CDR1 is LGHNA, CDR2 YSLEER, per germline. The trim removed 3 bases at V and 5 bases at J, leaving 6 bases unmatched. This CDR3 contains 15 residues. CDR3 nucleotides: TGCGCCAGCAGCCATCTATCAGGGGGAACCGGGGAGCTGTTTTTT. It encodes CASSHLSGGTGELFF.

The chain joins TRBV11-2 to TRBJ1-3; unclear D gene. The CDR3 has 13 residues. Trimming took 5 bases from V and 1 from J, leaving 6 bases between them. CDR1 is SGHAT and CDR2 is FQNNGV in the germline V gene. The DNA for the CDR3 is TGTGCCAGCAGCCCCACTTCTGGAAACACCATATATTTT. Its translation is CASSPTSGNTIYF. The full variable domain, completed using reference TRBV11-2 and TRBJ1-3, is EAGVAQSPRYKIIEKRQSVAFWCNPISGHATLYWYQQILGQGPKLLIQFQNNGVVDDSQLPKDRFSAERLKGVDSTLKIQPAKLEDSAVYLCASSPTSGNTIYFGEGSWLTVV.

The V and J genes are TRBV7-2 and TRBJ1-6; no clear D. Trimming pared 2 bases from V and 7 bases from J, leaving 9 bases between. CDR3 length: 14 amino acids. Germline lookup yields CDR1 SGHTA and CDR2 FQGNSA. CDR3 amino acids: CASSLRTVNSPLHF. The CDR3 DNA reads as TGTGCCAGCAGCTTACGAACAGTAAATTCACCCCTCCACTTT. The whole variable domain, remainder taken from reference TRBV7-2 and TRBJ1-6, is GAGVSQSPSNKVTEKGKDVELRCDPISGHTALYWYRQSLGQGLEFLIYFQGNSAPDKSGLPSDRFSAERTGGSVSTLTIQRTQQEDSAVYLCASSLRTVNSPLHFGNGTRLTVT.

The chain links TRBV7-2 to TRBJ1-2, with unresolved D. The length of the CDR3 is 14 residues. From germline, CDR1 is SGHTA and CDR2 FQGNSA. The V end lost 3 bases, the J end lost 3 bases, and 11 bases lay between the germline ends. The DNA of the CDR3 is TGTGCCAGCAGCTTCGAGCACAGATACTATGGCTACACCTTC. Translation gives CASSFEHRYYGYTF.

The chain links TRBV27 to TRBJ1-3, with TRBD1 as a possible D gene (5 bases). The ends were cut back, 5 bases at V and 2 bases at J, with 13 bases in the middle. This CDR3 spans 15 amino acids. Germline V lookup: CDR1 MNHEY, CDR2 SMNVEV (reference sequence). The CDR3 DNA sequence: TGTGCCAGCAGTCTCGGGGCACATACTGGAAACACCATATATTTT. Protein sequence: CASSLGAHTGNTIYF.

CDR3 sequence reads: CAAGGLNTEAFF. CDR3 nucleotides: TGTGCCGCGGGGGGGCTGAACACTGAAGCTTTCTTT. V usage is TRBV28 and J usage is TRBJ1-1; D may be TRBD1 (6 bases). CDR1 is MDHEN and CDR2 is SYDVKM in the germline V gene. This CDR3 is built from 12 residues. Trimming left V 11 bases short and J 0 bases short, with 10 bases between.

In its sample, this clone was seen a few times. The chain joins TRBV5-1 to TRBJ2-7, with 10 bases aligning to TRBD1. The germline gives CDR1 SGHRS, CDR2 YFSETQ. The J segment lost 5 bases and the V segment lost 1 base, leaving 6 bases of the junction unmatched. CDR3 length: 15 residues. The CDR3 protein is CASSLRTGGFDEQYF. The CDR3 coding sequence is TGCGCCAGCAGCTTGAGGACAGGGGGATTCGACGAGCAGTACTTC.

This rearrangement joins TRBV28 to TRBJ2-7, with D hard to call. Between the trimmed V and J ends, which lost 2 bases and 8 bases, there was a span of 13 bases. This CDR3 contains 13 residues. Germline V CDR1 and CDR2: MDHEN, SYDVKM. The CDR3 nucleotides are TGTGCCAGCAGTTTAGGGTGGACGGGCAAGCAGTACTTC. This translates into CASSLGWTGKQYF.

This clone was counted once. The J gene is TRBJ1-1, the V gene TRBV7-6; the D is unclear. The germline V and J ends were trimmed by 1 base and 6 bases, with 15 bases remaining between them. This CDR3 has 15 residues. CDR1 is SGHVS, CDR2 FNYEAQ, per germline. The CDR3 loop is CASSLEGAGGPEAFF. The CDR3 DNA is TGTGCCAGCAGCTTAGAGGGAGCGGGCGGGCCTGAAGCTTTCTTT.